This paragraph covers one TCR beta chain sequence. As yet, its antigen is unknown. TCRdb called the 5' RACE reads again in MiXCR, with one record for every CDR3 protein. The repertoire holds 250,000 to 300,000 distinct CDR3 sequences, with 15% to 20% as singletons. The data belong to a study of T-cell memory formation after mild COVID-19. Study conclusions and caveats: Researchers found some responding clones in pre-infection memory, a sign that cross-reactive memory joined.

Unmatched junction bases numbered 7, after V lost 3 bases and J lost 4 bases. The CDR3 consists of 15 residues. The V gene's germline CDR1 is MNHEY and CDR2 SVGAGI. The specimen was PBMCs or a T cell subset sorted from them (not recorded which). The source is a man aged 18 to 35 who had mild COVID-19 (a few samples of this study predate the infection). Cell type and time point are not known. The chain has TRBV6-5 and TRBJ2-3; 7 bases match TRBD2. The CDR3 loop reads CASSYSLAASDTQYF. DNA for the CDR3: TGTGCCAGCAGTTATAGTCTAGCGGCGTCAGATACGCAGTATTTT.